The clone carrying this T cell receptor beta chain has just a few counts. This record comes from a study of T cell changes during pregnancy in multiple sclerosis. CDR1 is SEHNR, CDR2 FQNEAQ, per germline (reference sequence). This CDR3 is 15 amino acids long. V was shortened by 8 bases and J by 1 base, with 15 bases between the two germline ends. This table comes from immunoSEQ multiplex PCR, and its TCRdb copy is limited to in-frame clones, with some not included. The sample contains around 100,000 clones, roughly 92% of which appear only once. Sample: peripheral blood, taken after pregnancy. The TCR comes from a female donor with multiple sclerosis, enrolled in a pregnancy study. The rearrangement links TRBV7-9 to TRBJ1-3; D is perhaps TRBD1 (6 bases). CDR3 sequence reads: CASGFRGPSGNTIYF. The DNA of the CDR3 is TGTGCCAGCGGATTCAGGGGACCGTCTGGAAACACCATATATTTT.